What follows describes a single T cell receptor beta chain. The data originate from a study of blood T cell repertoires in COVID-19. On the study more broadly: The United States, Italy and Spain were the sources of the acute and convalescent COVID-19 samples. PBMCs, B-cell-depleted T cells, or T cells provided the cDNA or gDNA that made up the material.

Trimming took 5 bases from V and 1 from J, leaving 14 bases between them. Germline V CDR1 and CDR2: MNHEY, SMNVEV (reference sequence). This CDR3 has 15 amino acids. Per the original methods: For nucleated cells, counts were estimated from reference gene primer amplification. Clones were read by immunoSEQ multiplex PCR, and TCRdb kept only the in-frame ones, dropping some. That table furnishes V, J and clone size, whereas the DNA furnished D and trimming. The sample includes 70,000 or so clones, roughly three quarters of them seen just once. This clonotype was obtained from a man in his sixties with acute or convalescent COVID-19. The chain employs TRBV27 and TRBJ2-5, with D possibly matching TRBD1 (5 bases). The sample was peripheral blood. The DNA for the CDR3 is TGTGCCAGCAGTATCCTCACAGGAGCCCAAGAGACCCAGTACTTC. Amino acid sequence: CASSILTGAQETQYF.